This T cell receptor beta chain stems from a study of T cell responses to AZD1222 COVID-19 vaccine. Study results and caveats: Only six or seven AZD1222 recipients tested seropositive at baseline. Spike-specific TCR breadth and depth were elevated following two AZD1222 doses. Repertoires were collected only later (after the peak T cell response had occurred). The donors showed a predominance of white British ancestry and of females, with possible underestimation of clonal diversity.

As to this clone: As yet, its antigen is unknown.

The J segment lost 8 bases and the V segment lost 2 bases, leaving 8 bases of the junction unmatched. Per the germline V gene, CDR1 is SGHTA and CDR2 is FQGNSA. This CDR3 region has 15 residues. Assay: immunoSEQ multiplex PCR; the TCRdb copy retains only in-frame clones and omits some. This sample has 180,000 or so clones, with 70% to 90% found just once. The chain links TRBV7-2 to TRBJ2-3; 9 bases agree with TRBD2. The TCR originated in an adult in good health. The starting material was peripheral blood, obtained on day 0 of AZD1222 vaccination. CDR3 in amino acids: CASSLRASGESTQYF. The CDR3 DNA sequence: TGTGCCAGCAGCTTACGGGCTAGCGGGGAGAGTACGCAGTATTTT.